These 30 T cell receptor beta chains were all obtained from the same sample, sequenced in a study of CD8 T cells in ankylosing spondylitis (TCRdb year 2017). What the authors observed across the whole study: Blood from ankylosing spondylitis patients appeared to be characterized by a TCR beta motif composed of eight or nine highly homologous amino acid variants.

Their antigen targets remain unknown. The library was made by 5' RACE. Sequencing relied on an Illumina HiSeq 2500. The raw public data were reprocessed by TCRdb itself: fastp quality trimming at Q25, MiXCR clonotype calling, in-frame beta chains only. Identical CDR3 proteins give one entry, which carries the most common genes and DNA. Here the sample has a few hundred thousand distinct CDR3 sequences; 15% to 20% occur a single time. Of the sample, 1% is held by the ten largest clones. Sequenced material: blood, either unsorted or a sorted T cell fraction (not recorded which). These receptors were obtained from a male donor with ankylosing spondylitis.

Only a few counts were recorded for this clonotype. This chain joins TRBV29-1 and TRBJ2-3; D gene ambiguous. V lost 6 bases, J lost 5 bases, and 9 bases lay in between. Germline V CDR1 and CDR2: SQVTM, ANQGSEA. The CDR3 length is 11 residues. CDR3 nucleotide sequence: TGCAGCGTAGGACCCAGAGATACGCAGTATTTT. Translation: CSVGPRDTQYF.

This clonotype has only a few counts. The chain uses TRBV12-3 or TRBV12-4 and TRBJ2-1, with TRBD2 identical over 7 bases. This CDR3 comprises 15 residues. The V gene end was trimmed by 3 bases and the J gene end by 7 bases; junction bases not matched to a gene: 9. The CDR3 DNA reads TGTGCCAGCAGTTTTTTGGCGGGAGCTCGGAATGAGCAGTTCTTC. It is translated as CASSFLAGARNEQFF.

A few counts support this clonotype. This chain uses TRBV3-1 with TRBJ2-5, with D unclear. Trimming left V 0 bases short and J 5 bases short, with 10 bases between. The CDR3 totals 14 residues. Germline V gene lookup returns CDR1 LGHDT and CDR2 YNNKEL (reference sequence). The CDR3 protein is CASSQDLSRETQYF. The CDR3 DNA sequence: TGTGCCAGCAGCCAAGACCTCAGCCGGGAGACCCAGTACTTC.

In its sample, this clonotype was seen many times. The rearrangement joins TRBV12-3 or TRBV12-4 to TRBJ2-5; D possibly corresponds to TRBD1 (5 bases). The CDR3 covers 13 residues. V gave up 4 bases and J gave up 5 bases, with 11 bases separating them. The CDR3, as DNA: TGTGCCAGCAGTTCCAGGGTTCACGAGACCCAGTACTTC. Its translation is CASSSRVHETQYF.

The rearrangement uses TRBV27 and TRBJ1-1; possibly TRBD1 for D (5 bases). Germline values: CDR1 MNHEY, CDR2 SMNVEV (reference sequence). The CDR3 extends over 13 amino acids. Trimming shortened V by 5 bases and J by 3 bases, and 10 bases separated the two germline ends. CDR3 protein: CASSTTVYTEAFF. The CDR3 nucleotides read TGTGCCAGCAGTACGACAGTATACACTGAAGCTTTCTTT.

The CDR3 reads CSAPTSSYNEQFF. In DNA form, the CDR3 reads TGCAGTGCGCCGACATCCTCCTACAATGAGCAGTTCTTC. J is TRBJ2-1 and V is TRBV20-1, with unresolved D. With 6 bases removed from V and 0 bases from J, the gap between germline ends came to 9 bases. The length of the CDR3 is 13 residues. The germline V gene encodes CDR1 DFQATT and CDR2 SNEGSKA (reference sequence).

This clonotype was observed a handful of times. The J gene is TRBJ1-5, the V gene TRBV20-1; D uncertain. CDR1 and CDR2 from the germline V gene are DFQATT and SNEGSKA (reference sequence). V lost 4 bases to trimming and J lost 3 bases, with 7 bases between them. The CDR3 totals 12 residues. The CDR3 DNA follows: TGCAGTGCTAAACAGACCAATCAGCCCCAGCATTTT. Amino acids: CSAKQTNQPQHF.

This clonotype was detected a few times. This rearrangement joins TRBV15 to TRBJ1-1; D not certain. From germline, CDR1 is LNHNV and CDR2 YYDKDF (reference sequence). CDR3 length equals 14 residues. Trimming stripped 0 bases from V and 5 bases from J, with 10 bases between. As DNA, the CDR3 is TGTGCCACCAGCAGAGATCGAGGGATGACTGAAGCTTTCTTT. This sequence encodes CATSRDRGMTEAFF.

This clonotype has only a few counts. The chain employs TRBV2 and TRBJ1-1; D is perhaps TRBD1 (5 bases). Germline V lookup: CDR1 SNHLY, CDR2 FYNNEI. V lost 7 bases, J lost 3 bases, and 12 bases lay in between. The CDR3 sequence is 13 residues long. The CDR3 DNA reads TGTGCCAGCATAGGCAGGGTTTACACTGAAGCTTTCTTT. Translation: CASIGRVYTEAFF.

This clonotype turned up a few times. The chain employs TRBV3-1 and TRBJ2-5; D not resolved. Deletions cut 7 bases from V and 5 bases from J, with 17 bases between. CDR1 is LGHDT, CDR2 YNNKEL, per germline (reference sequence). There are 14 residues in the CDR3. CDR3 DNA sequence: TGTGCCAGCAACGATCTTTGGGCCTCGGAGACCCAGTACTTC. This codes for CASNDLWASETQYF.

The genes are TRBV2 and TRBJ1-2; TRBD1 aligns across 9 bases. Per the germline V gene, CDR1 is SNHLY and CDR2 is FYNNEI. V trimming: 3 bases; J trimming: 6 bases; junction bases outside the gene matches: 8. CDR3 size: 15 residues. CDR3: CASSERRDRANGYTF. For the CDR3, the DNA is TGTGCCAGCAGTGAGCGTAGGGACAGGGCCAATGGCTACACCTTC.

This clonotype was observed a handful of times. The chain joins TRBV28 to TRBJ2-7; D remains unclear. CDR1 is MDHEN and CDR2 is SYDVKM in the germline V gene. The CDR3 is 11 amino acids. V lost 8 bases and J lost 3, with 8 bases in between. CDR3: CASSAYYEQYF. CDR3 bases: TGTGCCAGCTCGGCCTACTACGAGCAGTACTTC.

This clonotype was observed a handful of times. This sequence joins TRBV29-1 and TRBJ2-5; D perhaps matches TRBD1 (6 bases). Trimming left V 6 bases short and J 5 bases short, with 19 bases between. This CDR3 contains 14 residues. In germline, CDR1 is SQVTM, CDR2 ANQGSEA. DNA for the CDR3: TGCAGCGTAACCACGCACAGGGCCCTCGAGACCCAGTACTTC. Residues: CSVTTHRALETQYF.

This clonotype was seen more than once but under ten times. The chain recombines TRBV12-3 or TRBV12-4 with TRBJ2-5; TRBD1 matches 7 bases. V was clipped by 6 bases and J by 0 bases; unmatched bases: 10. The CDR3 has 16 residues. The DNA for the CDR3 is TGTGCCAGCAGCACCATAGGACAGGCCGACCAAGAGACCCAGTACTTC. Translating gives CASSTIGQADQETQYF.

This clonotype has just one count. The J gene is TRBJ1-4, the V gene TRBV6-5; 7 nucleotides match TRBD1. This CDR3 is 17 amino acids long. V was clipped by 8 bases and J by 0 bases; unmatched bases: 12. Germline CDR1 and CDR2: MNHEY and SVGAGI. CDR3 in DNA: TGTGCCAGCGTTGGTATGGACAGGCATGCAACTAATGAAAAACTGTTTTTT. Translated, it gives CASVGMDRHATNEKLFF.

This clonotype occurred a few times. The chain has TRBV10-3 and TRBJ1-2; 9 nucleotides align to TRBD1. The germline CDR1 and CDR2 sequences are ENHRY and SYGVKD. Unmatched junction bases numbered 1, after V lost 8 bases and J lost 0 bases. CDR3 length: 13 amino acids. The CDR3: CAIGTGTNYGYTF. In DNA form, the CDR3 reads TGTGCCATCGGGACAGGGACTAACTATGGCTACACCTTC.

This clonotype has just a few counts. The V call is TRBV4-2, the J call TRBJ1-5; no clear D gene. Germline values: CDR1 LGHNA, CDR2 YNFKEQ. V was trimmed by 0 bases and J by 4 bases, leaving 4 bases between them. CDR3 length: 13 amino acids. This CDR3 is CASSQDANQPQHF. CDR3 bases: TGTGCCAGCAGCCAAGATGCAAATCAGCCCCAGCATTTT.

This clonotype was counted a few times. The genes are TRBV28 and TRBJ1-5; 9 bases match TRBD1. The CDR3 totals 16 residues. CDR1 and CDR2 (germline): MDHEN, SYDVKM. The ends lost 4 bases at V and 3 bases at J; junction bases unmatched: 7. CDR3 bases: TGTGCCAGCAGTTACTACCGGGACAGGGACAATCAGCCCCAGCATTTT. Its translation: CASSYYRDRDNQPQHF.

The rearrangement joins TRBV20-1 to TRBJ2-3, with 13 bases aligning to TRBD2. The germline gives CDR1 DFQATT, CDR2 SNEGSKA (reference sequence). The CDR3 loop spans 18 amino acids. The V and J ends lost 5 bases and 2 bases, in that order; junction bases with no gene match: 13. The CDR3 bases are TGCAGTGCTGCCATAGCCGGGACTAGCGGGATTTTCACAGATACGCAGTATTTT. Protein sequence: CSAAIAGTSGIFTDTQYF.

This clonotype showed up many times. This sequence joins TRBV5-6 and TRBJ2-1, with D perhaps assigned TRBD1 or TRBD2 (5 bases each). CDR3 size: 13 residues. The germline V and J ends were trimmed by 5 bases and 13 bases, with 19 bases remaining between them. Germline CDR1 reads SGHDT; CDR2 reads YYEEEE. CDR3 sequence (DNA): TGTGCCAGCAGAACATTGGGGGTTGCGGTACAGTTCTTC. Translating gives CASRTLGVAVQFF.

This clonotype has a count of ten or more. V is TRBV12-3 or TRBV12-4 and J is TRBJ2-2; TRBD2 matches at 7 bases. The junction had 5 bases not matched to a gene; V was cut back by 8 bases and J by 2 bases. This CDR3 region has 14 residues. The CDR3 loop is CASGLAVNTGELFF. The CDR3 DNA reads TGTGCCAGCGGCCTAGCGGTCAACACCGGGGAGCTGTTTTTT.

At least ten counts were recorded for this clonotype. J is TRBJ2-3 and V is TRBV11-2; D might be TRBD2 (6 bases). The germline V and J ends were trimmed by 5 bases and 8 bases, with 14 bases remaining between them. This CDR3 has 13 residues. The germline CDR1 and CDR2 sequences are SGHAT and FQNNGV. DNA for the CDR3: TGTGCCAGCAGCCAAACAGGACTACTTACGCAGTATTTT. Encoded protein: CASSQTGLLTQYF.

This clonotype was observed a single time. This chain uses TRBV24-1 with TRBJ1-5; perhaps TRBD1 as D (6 bases). CDR1 is KGHDR, CDR2 SFDVKD, per germline. The CDR3 has 19 residues. The ends were cut back, 9 bases at V and 0 bases at J, with 26 bases in the middle. The CDR3 reads CATVRGTGSERDSNQPQHF. Here the CDR3 DNA reads TGTGCCACCGTGCGGGGAACAGGGAGCGAAAGGGATAGCAATCAGCCCCAGCATTTT.

This clonotype was picked up a small number of times. The chain is built from TRBV2 and TRBJ2-3; TRBD2 matches at 10 bases. The V gene's germline CDR1 is SNHLY and CDR2 FYNNEI. The CDR3 has 16 amino acids. V dropped 3 bases and J dropped 4; count of bases not matched to a gene: 7. CDR3: CASSDASGRVADTQYF. The CDR3 coding sequence is TGTGCCAGCAGTGATGCAAGCGGGAGGGTAGCAGATACGCAGTATTTT.

The chain recombines TRBV18 with TRBJ2-5; 9 bases are shared with TRBD1. V shed 3 bases, J shed 5 bases, and the junction held 16 bases outside the gene matches. The V gene's germline CDR1 is KGHSH and CDR2 LQKENI. The CDR3 spans 18 residues. The CDR3 nucleotides are TGTGCCAGCTCACCCCGGGGACAGGGTTCGCCGAATCGGGAGACCCAGTACTTC. Translating gives CASSPRGQGSPNRETQYF.

The chain employs TRBV7-9 and TRBJ2-7; a possible D gene is TRBD1 (6 bases). CDR3 length: 16 amino acids. V dropped 5 bases and J dropped 1 base, with 18 bases sitting between them. Germline values: CDR1 SEHNR, CDR2 FQNEAQ (reference sequence). The CDR3 reads CASSGEGTLLSYEQYF. The DNA of the CDR3 is TGTGCCAGCAGCGGCGAGGGGACATTATTATCCTACGAGCAGTACTTC.

This clonotype was counted a few times. The chain couples TRBV12-3 or TRBV12-4 to TRBJ2-1; the match to TRBD2 covers 13 bases. This CDR3 contains 15 residues. V lost 5 bases and J lost 11; bases outside the gene matches: 9. The DNA for the CDR3 is TGTGCCAGCAGTAGAAGACTAGCGGGAGGTGAGAAGCAGTTCTTC. This encodes CASSRRLAGGEKQFF.

The V gene is TRBV12-3 or TRBV12-4, the J gene TRBJ1-2; TRBD1 is a possible D gene (6 bases). V was trimmed by 7 bases and J by 4 bases, leaving 13 bases between them. This CDR3 spans 13 amino acids. The CDR3 loop is CASTEGQFYGYTF. CDR3 nucleotides: TGTGCCAGCACCGAGGGACAATTCTATGGCTACACCTTC.

This clonotype has just a few counts. This chain connects TRBV3-1 to TRBJ2-6, with D unresolved. V was cut by 0 bases and J by 13 bases, with 10 bases left in between. The CDR3 is 13 residues long. The germline V gene has CDR1 LGHDT and CDR2 YNNKEL (reference sequence). The CDR3 protein is CASSQELRDVLTF. The CDR3, as DNA: TGTGCCAGCAGCCAAGAGCTCCGAGATGTCCTGACTTTC.

This clonotype was seen repeatedly, ten times or more. The chain carries TRBV4-3 and TRBJ2-1; 8 bases align to TRBD2. CDR1 and CDR2 (germline): LGHNA, YSLEER. This CDR3 is built from 15 residues. Germline trimming cut 2 bases from V and 10 bases from J; bases unmatched to any gene: 10. In nucleotides, the CDR3 is TGCGCCAGCAGCCAAATATTAGCGGGATCGTGGGAGCAGTTCTTC. Protein: CASSQILAGSWEQFF.